This T cell receptor (beta chain) was sequenced during a study of shared clonotypes between healthy human individuals. This CDR3 is built from 16 residues. V was pared by 2 bases and J by 8 bases, with 10 bases of the junction left unmatched. The V gene's germline CDR1 is MNHEY and CDR2 SVGAGI. It was at deep level that the assay was run. Unsorted PBMC DNA was run through sequencing on ten immunoSEQ deep assay plates. This table comes from immunoSEQ multiplex PCR, and its TCRdb copy is limited to in-frame clones, with some not included. The table shows roughly 500,000 clones, with 76% occurring only once.

The sequencing sample was made of PBMCs. This TCR was sampled from a woman in her forties in good health. Some clones in this sample may be carry-over from other donors' samples. This rearrangement joins TRBV6-5 to TRBJ2-1, with 9 nucleotides matching TRBD2. For the CDR3, the DNA is TGTGCCAGCAGTTACGTGGCGGGAGGGCCGGGCGATGAGCAGTTCTTC. The encoded protein is CASSYVAGGPGDEQFF.